One sample yielded the 15 T cell receptor beta chains listed below, sequenced in a study of CD8+ T cells in alopecia areata. cDNA reverse transcribed from extracted RNA served as the sequencing template. The protocol was immunoSEQ multiplex PCR, while the TCRdb copy is restricted to in-frame clones and leaves out a portion. The sample consists of some 190,000 clones, more than 55% of them appearing once. Treatment noted: oral pan-JAK inhibitor, 5-10 mg twice daily. The sequencing here drew on CD4+ T cells sorted from blood, taken at week 4, from a patient treated with tofacitinib. These receptors were obtained from a human donor with alopecia areata.

This chain joins TRBV2 and TRBJ1-2; 9 positions agree with TRBD1. Germline trimming cut 4 bases from V and 0 bases from J; bases unmatched to any gene: 0. The CDR3 is made up of 14 amino acids. The germline CDR1 and CDR2 sequences are SNHLY and FYNNEI. The CDR3 DNA is TGTGCCAGCAGTGGGGACAGGGCTAACTATGGCTACACCTTC. Translation gives CASSGDRANYGYTF.

The rearrangement joins TRBV10-3 to TRBJ2-5; either TRBD1 or TRBD2 may fit D (7 bases each). Germline CDR1 and CDR2: ENHRY and SYGVKD. This CDR3 region has 14 residues. V lost 8 bases, J lost 4 bases, and 17 bases lay in between. Here the CDR3 reads CAISPQGGIETQYF. The CDR3 DNA sequence: TGTGCCATCTCGCCCCAGGGGGGGATAGAGACCCAGTACTTC.

This clone was found once. This chain links TRBV29-1 with TRBJ1-2; 7 bases are a match to TRBD1. After removal of 7 bases from V and 4 bases from J, the junction contained 6 bases not matched to a gene. CDR1 and CDR2 from the germline V gene are SQVTM and ANQGSEA. This CDR3 contains 12 residues. The CDR3 DNA is TGCAGCGGTTACGGGACAGTCTATGGCTACACCTTC. It is translated as CSGYGTVYGYTF.

The chain combines TRBV25-1 with TRBJ1-1, with D possibly TRBD1 on 6 matching bases. V lost 5 bases, J lost 5 bases, and 9 bases lay in between. CDR3 size: 12 residues. In germline, CDR1 is MGHDK, CDR2 SYGVNS. For the CDR3, the DNA is TGTGCCAGCAGTCCACAGGGTACTGAAGCTTTCTTT. It is translated as CASSPQGTEAFF. The whole variable domain, filled in from reference TRBV25-1 and TRBJ1-1, reads EADIYQTPRYLVIGTGKKITLECSQTMGHDKMYWYQQDPGMELHLIHYSYGVNSTEKGDLSSESTVSRIRTEHFPLTLESARPSHTSQYLCASSPQGTEAFFGQGTRLTVV.

This clone was seen many times. V gene TRBV6-6 combines with J gene TRBJ1-2; no reliable D call. The length of the CDR3 is 15 residues. Germline V gives CDR1 MNHNY, CDR2 SVGAGI (reference sequence). V lost 0 bases and J 0 bases, leaving 8 bases between the germline ends. The CDR3 DNA is TGTGCCAGCAGTTACTCATCGACATCTAACTATGGCTACACCTTC. The encoded protein is CASSYSSTSNYGYTF.

The rearrangement joins TRBV4-1 to TRBJ2-7; D uncertain. The CDR3 covers 15 residues. Trimming took 4 bases from V and 0 from J, leaving 13 bases between them. The germline V gene encodes CDR1 MGHRA and CDR2 YSYEKL. CDR3: CASSLRVGSSYEQYF. For the CDR3, the DNA is TGCGCCAGCAGCCTCCGCGTCGGAAGCTCCTACGAGCAGTACTTC.

This clone turned up a few times. CDR3 region: CASTNPRGDINTQYF. The DNA for the CDR3 is TGTGCCAGCACCAACCCCCGGGGGGACATCAATACGCAGTATTTT. This rearrangement joins TRBV27 to TRBJ2-3, with D tentatively TRBD2 (7 bases). Germline CDR1 reads MNHEY; CDR2 reads SMNVEV (reference sequence). This CDR3 contains 15 residues. Trimming removed 7 bases at V and 7 bases at J, with 21 bases between.

This clone was seen once. This chain joins TRBV27 and TRBJ2-7; TRBD1 aligns across 8 bases. V trimming: 6 bases; J trimming: 2 bases; junction bases outside the gene matches: 6. Per germline, CDR1 MNHEY and CDR2 SMNVEV (reference sequence). There are 14 residues in the CDR3. CDR3 nucleotides: TGTGCCAGCAGGACTACAGGGGGTACCTACGAGCAGTACTTC. The encoded protein is CASRTTGGTYEQYF.

This chain uses TRBV15 with TRBJ2-1; TRBD2 agrees at 10 bases. Germline V gives CDR1 LNHNV, CDR2 YYDKDF (reference sequence). The trim removed 6 bases at V and 9 bases at J, leaving 8 bases unmatched. The CDR3 sequence is 14 residues long. The CDR3 spells CATRRPSGSGEQFF. The DNA of the CDR3 is TGTGCCACCAGACGCCCTAGCGGGAGTGGTGAGCAGTTCTTC.

This chain joins TRBV7-6 and TRBJ2-7; maybe TRBD2 (5 bases). Trimming shortened V by 2 bases and J by 0 bases, and 11 bases separated the two germline ends. CDR1 SGHVS and CDR2 FNYEAQ come from the germline V gene. The CDR3 is 15 amino acids. CDR3 amino acids: CASSLSSVDSYEQYF. The CDR3 DNA sequence: TGTGCCAGCAGCTTAAGTAGCGTAGACTCCTACGAGCAGTACTTC.

The V and J genes are TRBV5-4 and TRBJ1-3, with D perhaps matching TRBD1 (6 bases). The V and J ends lost 0 bases and 5 bases respectively, with 9 bases between them. The V gene's germline CDR1 is SGHNT and CDR2 YYREEE (reference sequence). The CDR3 contains 14 residues. CDR3 amino acids: CASSLDQGRNTIYF. The CDR3, as DNA: TGTGCCAGCAGCTTGGACCAGGGGAGAAACACCATATATTTT.

The gene calls are TRBV7-9 and TRBJ2-2, with 9 bases fitting TRBD1. After removal of 5 bases from V and 5 bases from J, the junction contained 6 bases not matched to a gene. CDR3 length: 15 residues. Germline V lookup: CDR1 SEHNR, CDR2 FQNEAQ (reference sequence). The CDR3 loop is CASSMNRGRTGELFF. The DNA for the CDR3 is TGTGCCAGCAGCATGAACAGGGGGCGAACCGGGGAGCTGTTTTTT.

In nucleotides, the CDR3 is TGTGCCAGCATCCCGGGTGCAACTAATGAAAAACTGTTTTTT. Translation: CASIPGATNEKLFF. The chain carries TRBV6-6 and TRBJ1-4; the D is unclear. This CDR3 contains 14 residues. The germline V gene has CDR1 MNHNY and CDR2 SVGAGI (reference sequence). Between the trimmed V and J ends, which lost 7 bases and 0 bases, there was a span of 9 bases.

This clone has just a few counts. The CDR3 sequence is CASSLAGEGISYEQYF. The CDR3 nucleotides read TGCGCCAGCAGCTTGGCCGGTGAGGGGATTTCCTACGAGCAGTACTTC. This chain uses TRBV5-1 with TRBJ2-7, with D perhaps assigned TRBD1 or TRBD2 (5 bases each). Germline V CDR1 and CDR2: SGHRS, YFSETQ. The CDR3 covers 16 residues. Trimming stripped 0 bases from V and 1 base from J, with 14 bases between. Combining the CDR3 with reference TRBV5-1 and TRBJ2-7 gives the whole variable domain KAGVTQTPRYLIKTRGQQVTLSCSPISGHRSVSWYQQTPGQGLQFLFEYFSETQRNKGNFPGRFSGRQFSNSRSEMNVSTLELGDSALYLCASSLAGEGISYEQYFGPGTRLTVT.

This sequence joins TRBV29-1 and TRBJ2-7; 10 bases map to TRBD1. From germline, CDR1 is SQVTM and CDR2 ANQGSEA. The CDR3 has 13 residues. J gave up 3 bases and V 4 bases, and 3 bases lay outside the gene matches. CDR3 sequence: CSVGQGALYEQYF. The CDR3 nucleotides read TGCAGCGTTGGACAGGGGGCCCTCTACGAGCAGTACTTC.